One sample yielded the 24 T cell receptor beta chains listed below, sequenced in a study of cytomegalovirus exposure and HLA in healthy donors. Profiling relied on immunoSEQ multiplex PCR, and the TCRdb table lists in-frame clones only, not all of them. Of about 130,000 clones in the sample, about nine tenths were seen once. Sequencing was performed on PBMCs. The receptors were sampled from a man aged 25-45 years in good health and CMV-seronegative.

The chain joins TRBV19 to TRBJ2-5, with D maybe TRBD2 (6 bases). Germline CDR1 LNHDA, CDR2 SQIVND (reference sequence). This CDR3 spans 17 amino acids. V gave up 6 bases and J gave up 1 base, with 21 bases separating them. CDR3: CASRQSGLPTFQETQYF. The CDR3 nucleotides are TGTGCCAGTAGACAATCGGGACTCCCAACCTTCCAAGAGACCCAGTACTTC.

V gene TRBV19 combines with J gene TRBJ2-3, with a possible D match to TRBD1 (5 bases). The V end lost 3 bases, the J end lost 6 bases, and 10 bases lay between the germline ends. This CDR3 region has 13 residues. Germline CDR1 is LNHDA and CDR2 is SQIVND (reference sequence). CDR3 sequence (DNA): TGTGCCAGTAGTATCGACAGACTTGATACGCAGTATTTT. As protein: CASSIDRLDTQYF.

The J gene is TRBJ2-7, the V gene TRBV9; 11 bases align to TRBD1. This CDR3 has 15 amino acids. CDR1 and CDR2 (germline): SGDLS, YYNGEE. With V trimmed by 3 bases and J by 3 bases, 5 bases remained unmatched. The CDR3 coding sequence is TGTGCCAGCAGCGCCGGACAGGGGGCAAACTACGAGCAGTACTTC. This sequence encodes CASSAGQGANYEQYF.

The chain combines TRBV5-1 with TRBJ2-1; 10 nucleotides match TRBD2. Trimming cost V 5 bases and J 4 bases; bases outside gene matches: 15. The CDR3 spans 18 residues. CDR1 is SGHRS, CDR2 YFSETQ, per germline. The CDR3 is CASRRLGSGGASYNEQFF. In nucleotides, the CDR3 is TGCGCCAGCAGACGTCTCGGAAGCGGGGGGGCTTCATACAATGAGCAGTTCTTC.

The J gene is TRBJ2-7, the V gene TRBV2; TRBD2 is a possible D gene (6 bases). The CDR3 runs 16 residues. Looked up from germline, CDR1 is SNHLY and CDR2 is FYNNEI. V was trimmed by 6 bases and J by 0 bases, leaving 18 bases between them. The CDR3 here is CASRDPVGGFSYEQYF. The CDR3 bases are TGTGCCAGCAGGGATCCTGTGGGGGGATTCTCCTACGAGCAGTACTTC.

The chain carries TRBV7-9 and TRBJ2-7; D might be TRBD1 (6 bases). V was shortened by 8 bases and J by 3 bases, with 14 bases between the two germline ends. The germline V gene has CDR1 SEHNR and CDR2 FQNEAQ (reference sequence). The CDR3 spans 13 residues. This CDR3 reads CASGQSPDYEQYF. The CDR3 nucleotides read TGTGCCAGCGGACAGAGTCCAGACTACGAGCAGTACTTC.

Turning to this clone: The same CDR3 can be traced to other DNA sequences in this sample. The chain couples TRBV6-5 to TRBJ1-4; 7 bases map to TRBD1. The germline V gene encodes CDR1 MNHEY and CDR2 SVGAGI. This CDR3 is built from 15 residues. V was clipped by 0 bases and J by 8 bases; unmatched bases: 6. CDR3 nucleotides: TGTGCCAGCAGTTACTCTGGACAAGGGGGCGAAAAACTGTTTTTT. Translated: CASSYSGQGGEKLFF.

Note on this clone: Different DNA sequences within this sample yield the same CDR3. The rearrangement joins TRBV10-3 to TRBJ2-7; possibly TRBD2 for D (5 bases). Germline V CDR1 and CDR2: ENHRY, SYGVKD. This CDR3 is built from 12 residues. The V and J ends lost 3 bases and 3 bases respectively, with 6 bases between them. For the CDR3, the DNA is TGTGCCATCAGTGAAGGGAGCTACGAGCAGTACTTC. Translated, it gives CAISEGSYEQYF.

This chain uses TRBV4-3 with TRBJ2-1; D uncertain. The germline gives CDR1 LGHNA, CDR2 YSLEER. Trimming shortened V by 0 bases and J by 3 bases, and 6 bases separated the two germline ends. The CDR3 totals 14 residues. The CDR3 DNA follows: TGCGCCAGCAGCCAAGACAGGTTCTACAATGAGCAGTTCTTC. This sequence encodes CASSQDRFYNEQFF.

The J gene is TRBJ2-1, the V gene TRBV13, with 9 bases that match TRBD2. Trimming removed 2 bases from V and 3 bases from J; junction bases left unmatched: 8. Per the germline V gene, CDR1 is PRHDT and CDR2 is FYEKMQ (reference sequence). This CDR3 is 17 amino acids long. The CDR3 spells CASSLSHLRGGYNEQFF. The CDR3 nucleotides are TGTGCCAGCAGCTTATCTCACCTGCGGGGGGGCTACAATGAGCAGTTCTTC.

A note on this clone: This sample includes further DNA sequences coding for the same CDR3. The chain recombines TRBV12-5 with TRBJ2-1; 12 bases align to TRBD2. The CDR3 contains 14 residues. Germline loops: CDR1 LGHNT, CDR2 FRNRAP. The ends lost 6 bases at V and 7 bases at J; junction bases unmatched: 4. CDR3 in DNA: TGTGCTAGTGGCCTAGCGGGGGGGCGAAATGAGCAGTTCTTC. The encoded protein is CASGLAGGRNEQFF.

The chain recombines TRBV7-8 with TRBJ2-3; the match to TRBD2 covers 8 bases. The CDR3 sequence is 14 residues long. Germline trimming cut 6 bases from V and 4 bases from J; bases unmatched to any gene: 6. Germline V lookup: CDR1 SGHVS, CDR2 FQNEAQ. CDR3 residues: CASRGTSRADTQYF. CDR3 nucleotides: TGTGCCAGCAGAGGGACTAGTCGGGCAGATACGCAGTATTTT.

This sequence joins TRBV28 and TRBJ2-5; tentative D call: TRBD1 (8 bases). V was clipped by 5 bases and J by 4 bases, with 17 bases between them. CDR1 MDHEN and CDR2 SYDVKM come from the germline V gene. CDR3 length equals 15 residues. The CDR3 coding sequence is TGTGCCAGCAGTCCCCGGACAGGGAGGGTAGAGACCCAGTACTTC. It is translated as CASSPRTGRVETQYF.

This chain links TRBV25-1 with TRBJ2-2, with D perhaps TRBD1 (6 bases). V lost 1 base and J 2 bases, leaving 8 bases between the germline ends. Germline V CDR1 and CDR2: MGHDK, SYGVNS. CDR3 length: 15 amino acids. The CDR3 nucleotides are TGTGCCAGCAGTGAATGGACAGATAACACCGGGGAGCTGTTTTTT. Protein sequence: CASSEWTDNTGELFF.

The chain employs TRBV6-5 and TRBJ2-7, with D possibly TRBD1 on 6 matching bases. Germline assignment: CDR1 MNHEY and CDR2 SVGAGI. Trimming stripped 4 bases from V and 6 bases from J, with 16 bases between. This CDR3 has 14 amino acids. The CDR3 protein is CASSFAYRESEQYF. The CDR3 DNA follows: TGTGCCAGCAGTTTCGCCTACAGGGAATCCGAGCAGTACTTC.

This rearrangement joins TRBV29-1 to TRBJ2-1; 7 positions agree with TRBD1. The CDR3 extends over 14 amino acids. Germline V lookup: CDR1 SQVTM, CDR2 ANQGSEA. Trimming removed 3 bases from V and 7 bases from J; junction bases left unmatched: 9. The CDR3 sequence: CSVERGSRGNEQFF. The CDR3 region has the DNA TGCAGCGTTGAGAGGGGGTCCAGGGGGAATGAGCAGTTCTTC.

This chain connects TRBV7-9 to TRBJ1-4, with D possibly being TRBD1 (6 bases). Trimming pared 5 bases from V and 3 bases from J, leaving 13 bases between. The CDR3 runs to 15 residues. The germline V gene encodes CDR1 SEHNR and CDR2 FQNEAQ (reference sequence). This CDR3 reads CASSARTASNEKLFF. For the CDR3, the DNA is TGTGCCAGCAGCGCCAGGACAGCTTCTAATGAAAAACTGTTTTTT.

This rearrangement joins TRBV2 to TRBJ2-7; D is perhaps TRBD1 (6 bases). With 5 bases removed from V and 2 bases from J, the gap between germline ends came to 19 bases. CDR3 length: 16 amino acids. Germline loops: CDR1 SNHLY, CDR2 FYNNEI. Here the CDR3 DNA reads TGTGCCAGCAGTCCCCTAGGGGCAGGGGAAGCCTACGAGCAGTACTTC. This translates into CASSPLGAGEAYEQYF.

CDR3 in amino acids: CASSHRGPAETQYF. As DNA, the CDR3 is TGTGCCAGCAGTCACAGGGGGCCGGCGGAGACCCAGTACTTC. J is TRBJ2-5 and V is TRBV6-6, with 9 bases identical to TRBD1. This CDR3 contains 14 residues. J gave up 5 bases and V 5 bases, and 6 bases lay outside the gene matches. Germline-derived CDR1 and CDR2 are MNHNY and SVGAGI (reference sequence).

V gene TRBV29-1 combines with J gene TRBJ2-1; possible D gene TRBD1, 5 bases. Trimming removed 3 bases at V and 8 bases at J, with 14 bases between. Germline V gene data show CDR1 as SQVTM and CDR2 as ANQGSEA. This CDR3 comprises 13 residues. Written as DNA, the CDR3 is TGCAGCGTTGAGGGGCAGGGTCGCGATGAGCAGTTCTTC. This translates into CSVEGQGRDEQFF.

The chain's CDR3 is CASSVGGTGSTDTQYF. In DNA, the CDR3 is TGTGCCAGCAGCGTCGGCGGGACAGGGTCCACAGATACGCAGTATTTT. The genes are TRBV9 and TRBJ2-3, with 9 bases matching TRBD1. The CDR3 covers 16 residues. V shed 2 bases and J 2 bases; nucleotides not matched to a gene: 6. Germline CDR1 and CDR2: SGDLS and YYNGEE.

This sequence joins TRBV19 and TRBJ2-7; D call uncertain. CDR3 length: 14 residues. Per the germline V gene, CDR1 is LNHDA and CDR2 is SQIVND (reference sequence). The ends were cut back, 5 bases at V and 2 bases at J, with 13 bases in the middle. CDR3 nucleotides: TGTGCCAGTAGTCTCGGCGGAATCCCCTACGAGCAGTACTTC. Translation gives CASSLGGIPYEQYF.

The chain combines TRBV5-1 with TRBJ1-4, with D perhaps TRBD1 (5 bases). The V and J ends lost 3 bases and 0 bases respectively, with 12 bases between them. This CDR3 is 16 amino acids long. Germline assignment: CDR1 SGHRS and CDR2 YFSETQ. CDR3 in DNA: TGCGCCAGCAGCTCTAGGGGCCCAGCAACTAATGAAAAACTGTTTTTT. Translation: CASSSRGPATNEKLFF.

The J gene is TRBJ2-2, the V gene TRBV4-3; tentatively, D is TRBD2 (7 bases). This CDR3 has 15 amino acids. Trimming took off 5 bases at V and 1 base at J, with 11 bases between the two ends. CDR1 LGHNA and CDR2 YSLEER come from the germline V gene. The CDR3 region is CASSVRGGNTGELFF. CDR3 DNA sequence: TGCGCCAGCAGCGTGAGGGGGGGGAACACCGGGGAGCTGTTTTTT.